Given below is one T cell receptor (beta chain) in context. The data were taken from a study of blood T cell repertoires in COVID-19. As for the study in general: The origin of the acute and convalescent COVID-19 samples was the United States, Italy and Spain.

As processed by the authors: Reference gene primer amplification gave estimated nucleated cell counts. The table came from immunoSEQ multiplex PCR; TCRdb's copy has only in-frame clones and leaves some out. V and J calls and clone size are copied from that table; D and trimming were computed from the DNA. The sample records approximately 96,000 clones, around 96% being singletons. Material: peripheral blood. This TCR was recovered from a human donor with active COVID-19. The donor label of this sample is uncertain.

Here the CDR3 DNA reads TGTGCCAGCGAGAGGATGAATTTCGAGCAGTACTTC. It specifies CASERMNFEQYF. J is TRBJ2-7 and V is TRBV6-5; D unclear. The CDR3 length is 12 residues. Between the trimmed V and J ends, which lost 8 bases and 6 bases, there was a span of 14 bases. CDR1 is MNHEY, CDR2 SVGAGI, per germline.